The 27 T cell receptor beta chains below come from one sample, sequenced in a study of cytomegalovirus exposure and HLA in healthy donors. Primers for the PCR totalled 60 Vbeta and 13 Jbeta. Assay: immunoSEQ multiplex PCR; the TCRdb copy retains only in-frame clones and omits some. Of 70,000 to 100,000 clones in the sample, 65% are singletons; the top ten hold about 22%. Input material: PBMCs. The source is a woman in her forties or fifties in good health and CMV-seropositive.

This clone was counted between two and nine times. The junction differs from germline at one of its ends, possibly a read error. The chain employs TRBV6-5 and TRBJ2-6; D call uncertain. Germline CDR1 and CDR2: MNHEY and SVGAGI. The length of the CDR3 is 15 residues. CDR3 amino acids: CASTYDSSGANVLTF. CDR3 DNA sequence: TGTGCCAGCACTTACGATAGCTCTGGGGCCAACGTCCTGACTTTC.

As for this clone: Distinct nucleotide sequences in the sample also encode this CDR3. This rearrangement joins TRBV28 to TRBJ1-2; 7 nucleotides align to TRBD1. There are 14 residues in the CDR3. CDR1 is MDHEN, CDR2 SYDVKM, per germline. With 6 bases clipped from V and 4 bases from J, the junction kept 8 bases outside the gene matches. In nucleotides, the CDR3 is TGTGCCAGCAGCCCTACAGGGGTGAGCTATGGCTACACCTTC. Its protein product is CASSPTGVSYGYTF.

This rearrangement joins TRBV6-1 to TRBJ1-1; D possibly corresponds to TRBD1 (6 bases). The length of the CDR3 is 17 residues. CDR1 and CDR2 (germline): MNHNS, SASEGT. The ends were cut back, 3 bases at V and 0 bases at J, with 17 bases in the middle. The CDR3 coding sequence is TGTGCCAGCAGTGATATCTACAGGGATTACATGAACACTGAAGCTTTCTTT. Protein: CASSDIYRDYMNTEAFF.

J is TRBJ1-6 and V is TRBV5-1, with 7 nucleotides matching TRBD1. CDR3 length equals 16 residues. Germline CDR1 SGHRS, CDR2 YFSETQ. Unmatched junction bases numbered 7, after V lost 0 bases and J lost 7 bases. CDR3 loop: CASSLGDRARNSPLHF. The CDR3 nucleotides read TGCGCCAGCAGCTTGGGCGACAGGGCTCGCAATTCACCCCTCCACTTT.

V gene TRBV7-8 combines with J gene TRBJ2-7, with D possibly TRBD1 on 6 matching bases. Germline values: CDR1 SGHVS, CDR2 FQNEAQ. Trimming took 5 bases from V and 11 from J, leaving 25 bases between them. The CDR3 spans 15 residues. The CDR3 sequence: CASSPEQGPSQPEYF. For the CDR3, the DNA is TGTGCCAGCAGCCCGGAACAGGGACCTTCACAGCCGGAGTACTTC.

The chain links TRBV5-5 to TRBJ2-7, with TRBD1 matching over 9 bases. The J segment lost 0 bases and the V segment lost 4 bases, leaving 8 bases of the junction unmatched. The CDR3 runs to 16 residues. CDR1 and CDR2 from the germline V gene are SGHKS and YYEKEE (reference sequence). In DNA form, the CDR3 reads TGTGCCAGCAGCCGACTTCCGGGACAGGGCTCCTACGAGCAGTACTTC. As protein: CASSRLPGQGSYEQYF.

The genes are TRBV6-1 and TRBJ1-4; possible D gene TRBD1, 6 bases. The V gene's germline CDR1 is MNHNS and CDR2 SASEGT. Trimming took off 0 bases at V and 6 bases at J, with 11 bases between the two ends. CDR3 size: 15 residues. The CDR3: CASSEAGGGDEKLFF. The CDR3 bases are TGTGCCAGCAGTGAAGCAGGGGGAGGGGATGAAAAACTGTTTTTT.

Only a few counts were recorded for this clone. CDR3 DNA sequence: TGCGCCAGCAGCCAAGATTCGGGGGGCATCGGAAACATTCAGTACTTC. Residues: CASSQDSGGIGNIQYF. The rearrangement uses TRBV4-3 and TRBJ2-4; tentatively, D is TRBD2 (7 bases). Between the trimmed V and J ends, which lost 0 bases and 6 bases, there was a span of 15 bases. Per germline, CDR1 LGHNA and CDR2 YSLEER. The CDR3 sequence is 16 residues long.

This clone was picked up a small number of times. This sequence joins TRBV9 and TRBJ2-7; perhaps TRBD2 as D (5 bases). CDR1 is SGDLS and CDR2 is YYNGEE in the germline V gene. Trimming took 3 bases from V and 2 from J, leaving 9 bases between them. This CDR3 has 13 amino acids. In DNA form, the CDR3 reads TGTGCCAGCAGCGGAGGGCCGACCTACGAGCAGTACTTC. Amino acids: CASSGGPTYEQYF.

The rearrangement joins TRBV2 to TRBJ1-1; D is unresolved. This CDR3 contains 13 residues. V lost 6 bases to trimming and J lost 4 bases, with 12 bases between them. In germline, CDR1 is SNHLY, CDR2 FYNNEI. The CDR3 DNA sequence: TGTGCCAGCAGAATAGTTTCGAGCACTGAAGCTTTCTTT. As protein: CASRIVSSTEAFF.

This clone was found a few times. The chain has TRBV15 and TRBJ2-1, with 13 bases fitting TRBD2. V lost 1 base and J lost 5; bases outside the gene matches: 8. This CDR3 region has 18 residues. CDR1 is LNHNV and CDR2 is YYDKDF in the germline V gene (reference sequence). CDR3 sequence (DNA): TGTGCCACCAGCAGAGTACTAGCGGGGGGGGGACTTGACAATGAGCAGTTCTTC. Amino acid sequence: CATSRVLAGGGLDNEQFF.

The V call is TRBV6-1, the J call TRBJ1-3; TRBD1 agrees at 7 bases. The V segment lost 1 base and the J segment 8 bases; nucleotides outside the gene matches: 8. The CDR3 extends over 15 amino acids. Germline CDR1 reads MNHNS; CDR2 reads SASEGT. The CDR3, as DNA: TGTGCCAGCAGTGAAGTTATCACAGGGGAAGACACCATATATTTT. Its protein product is CASSEVITGEDTIYF.

The chain has TRBV18 and TRBJ2-2; 10 bases are a match to TRBD1. CDR3 size: 15 residues. Germline-derived CDR1 and CDR2 are KGHSH and LQKENI. V shed 6 bases and J 5 bases; nucleotides not matched to a gene: 6. The CDR3 sequence: CASSRGTGVTGELFF. The CDR3 DNA sequence: TGTGCCAGCTCGCGCGGGACAGGGGTGACCGGGGAGCTGTTTTTT.

The chain combines TRBV6-4 with TRBJ1-2; unclear D gene. This CDR3 is 14 amino acids long. Trimming removed 8 bases at V and 4 bases at J, with 17 bases between. Germline assignment: CDR1 MRHNA and CDR2 SNTAGT. The DNA of the CDR3 is TGTGCCAGCCTAAGGAACCGAGAGGGCTATGGCTACACCTTC. Translated: CASLRNREGYGYTF.

The V and J genes are TRBV7-9 and TRBJ2-3; D may be TRBD2 (6 bases). Trimming removed 1 base from V and 2 bases from J, with 10 bases in between. The CDR3 consists of 15 residues. Germline values: CDR1 SEHNR, CDR2 FQNEAQ (reference sequence). This CDR3 reads CASSLVEGLTDTQYF. The CDR3 DNA reads as TGTGCCAGCAGCTTAGTGGAGGGGCTCACAGATACGCAGTATTTT.

The CDR3 sequence is CASSPGLAGVQEQYF. In nucleotides, the CDR3 is TGTGCCAGCAGTCCTGGACTAGCGGGGGTCCAAGAGCAGTACTTC. V and J are TRBV27 and TRBJ2-7; 13 bases agree with TRBD2. Unmatched junction bases numbered 8, after V lost 5 bases and J lost 7 bases. The CDR3 is 15 amino acids. Germline V gene data show CDR1 as MNHEY and CDR2 as SMNVEV (reference sequence).

This clone was observed a single time. This chain links TRBV27 with TRBJ2-2; TRBD1 agrees at 8 bases. Germline CDR1 MNHEY, CDR2 SMNVEV (reference sequence). The CDR3 sequence is 17 residues long. V lost 0 bases to trimming and J lost 7 bases; unmatched junction nucleotides: 10. The CDR3 DNA follows: TGTGCCAGCAGTTTATCATCGGGTTCAGGGACAGGCGGGGAGCTGTTTTTT. Its translation is CASSLSSGSGTGGELFF.

The chain joins TRBV7-3 to TRBJ1-2; a weak D match, TRBD1 (6 bases). V lost 5 bases to trimming and J lost 0 bases, with 16 bases between them. Germline assignment: CDR1 SGHTA and CDR2 FQGTGA. There are 16 residues in the CDR3. The CDR3 protein is CASSLSGTTTNYGYTF. The CDR3 region has the DNA TGTGCCAGCAGCCTTTCCGGGACAACGACTAACTATGGCTACACCTTC.

To note about this clone: This sample includes further DNA sequences coding for the same CDR3. The chain employs TRBV9 and TRBJ2-2; the D is unclear. With 0 bases removed from V and 7 bases from J, the gap between germline ends came to 4 bases. Germline-derived CDR1 and CDR2 are SGDLS and YYNGEE. The CDR3 covers 12 residues. CDR3 region: CASSVGGGELFF. CDR3 in DNA: TGTGCCAGCAGCGTAGGAGGCGGGGAGCTGTTTTTT.

The chain employs TRBV5-1 and TRBJ2-3; 7 positions agree with TRBD2. There are 14 residues in the CDR3. The V gene's germline CDR1 is SGHRS and CDR2 YFSETQ. J gave up 0 bases and V 4 bases, and 2 bases lay outside the gene matches. The CDR3 nucleotides are TGCGCCAGCAGCCCGGGACTAAGCACAGATACGCAGTATTTT. This codes for CASSPGLSTDTQYF.

DNA for the CDR3: TGTGCCAGCAGCTGGACAGACAATGAGCAGTTCTTC. This gives the protein CASSWTDNEQFF. The gene calls are TRBV7-8 and TRBJ2-1; maybe TRBD1 (6 bases). CDR3 size: 12 residues. The germline V gene has CDR1 SGHVS and CDR2 FQNEAQ. The V end was cut by 4 bases, the J end by 5 bases, with 6 bases between.

The V call is TRBV6-5, the J call TRBJ2-7, with 7 positions matching TRBD1. The CDR3 runs to 14 residues. Germline V CDR1 and CDR2: MNHEY, SVGAGI. Germline trimming cut 6 bases from V and 3 bases from J; bases unmatched to any gene: 8. The DNA of the CDR3 is TGTGCCAGCAGAAAGGGACAGACTTTCTACGAGCAGTACTTC. It encodes CASRKGQTFYEQYF.

V usage is TRBV2 and J usage is TRBJ1-1; the D gene is possibly TRBD1 (6 bases). V was clipped by 3 bases and J by 1 base, with 12 bases between them. CDR3 length: 15 amino acids. The V gene's germline CDR1 is SNHLY and CDR2 FYNNEI. CDR3 protein: CASSEGALGNTEAFF. CDR3 sequence (DNA): TGTGCCAGCAGTGAGGGGGCGCTCGGGAACACTGAAGCTTTCTTT.

This clone showed up just a few times. The V call is TRBV7-8, the J call TRBJ2-7, with D perhaps matching TRBD2 (6 bases). Trimming shortened V by 1 base and J by 2 bases, and 12 bases separated the two germline ends. The CDR3 loop spans 15 amino acids. The germline V gene encodes CDR1 SGHVS and CDR2 FQNEAQ. In DNA form, the CDR3 reads TGTGCCAGCAGCTTAGTAGCAGGGAGGACCTACGAGCAGTACTTC. It encodes CASSLVAGRTYEQYF.

J is TRBJ2-2 and V is TRBV30, with a tentative D call TRBD2 (5 bases). This CDR3 is 16 amino acids long. In germline, CDR1 is GTSNPN, CDR2 SVGIG (reference sequence). Deletions cut 4 bases from V and 6 bases from J, with 21 bases between. The chain's CDR3 is CAWTRGREGLPGELFF. The CDR3, as DNA: TGTGCCTGGACAAGAGGCCGGGAAGGTTTACCCGGGGAGCTGTTTTTT.

The rearrangement links TRBV11-2 to TRBJ2-1; 10 bases are a match to TRBD2. With V trimmed by 6 bases and J by 7 bases, 6 bases remained unmatched. The CDR3 consists of 14 residues. The V gene's germline CDR1 is SGHAT and CDR2 FQNNGV. CDR3: CASRSGGAGNEQFF. The CDR3, as DNA: TGTGCCAGCAGGAGCGGGGGGGCCGGGAATGAGCAGTTCTTC.

The chain uses TRBV6-1 and TRBJ1-1; D unclear. V lost 1 base and J 8 bases, leaving 14 bases between the germline ends. The CDR3 is 14 amino acids. Germline-derived CDR1 and CDR2 are MNHNS and SASEGT. CDR3 DNA: TGTGCCAGCAGTGAAGTCCCCCTCACCCAGGAAGCTTTCTTT. It translates to CASSEVPLTQEAFF.